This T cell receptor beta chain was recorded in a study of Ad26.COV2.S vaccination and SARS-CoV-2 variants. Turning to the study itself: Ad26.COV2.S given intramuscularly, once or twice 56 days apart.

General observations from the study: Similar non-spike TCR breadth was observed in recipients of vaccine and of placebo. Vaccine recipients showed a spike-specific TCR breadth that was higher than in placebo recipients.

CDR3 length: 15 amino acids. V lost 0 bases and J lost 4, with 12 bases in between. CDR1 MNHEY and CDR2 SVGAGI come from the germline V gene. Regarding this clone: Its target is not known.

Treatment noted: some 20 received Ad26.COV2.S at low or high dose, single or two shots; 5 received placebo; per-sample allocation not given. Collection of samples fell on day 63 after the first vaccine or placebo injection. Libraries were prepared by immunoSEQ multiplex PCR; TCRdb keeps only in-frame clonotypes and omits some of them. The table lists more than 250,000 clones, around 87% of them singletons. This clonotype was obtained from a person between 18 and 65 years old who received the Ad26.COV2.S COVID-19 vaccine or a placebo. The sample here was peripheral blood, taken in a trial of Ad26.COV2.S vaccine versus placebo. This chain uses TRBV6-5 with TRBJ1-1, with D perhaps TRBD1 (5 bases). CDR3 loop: CASSYSKGTITEAFF. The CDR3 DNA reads TGTGCCAGCAGTTACTCGAAGGGGACCATCACTGAAGCTTTCTTT.